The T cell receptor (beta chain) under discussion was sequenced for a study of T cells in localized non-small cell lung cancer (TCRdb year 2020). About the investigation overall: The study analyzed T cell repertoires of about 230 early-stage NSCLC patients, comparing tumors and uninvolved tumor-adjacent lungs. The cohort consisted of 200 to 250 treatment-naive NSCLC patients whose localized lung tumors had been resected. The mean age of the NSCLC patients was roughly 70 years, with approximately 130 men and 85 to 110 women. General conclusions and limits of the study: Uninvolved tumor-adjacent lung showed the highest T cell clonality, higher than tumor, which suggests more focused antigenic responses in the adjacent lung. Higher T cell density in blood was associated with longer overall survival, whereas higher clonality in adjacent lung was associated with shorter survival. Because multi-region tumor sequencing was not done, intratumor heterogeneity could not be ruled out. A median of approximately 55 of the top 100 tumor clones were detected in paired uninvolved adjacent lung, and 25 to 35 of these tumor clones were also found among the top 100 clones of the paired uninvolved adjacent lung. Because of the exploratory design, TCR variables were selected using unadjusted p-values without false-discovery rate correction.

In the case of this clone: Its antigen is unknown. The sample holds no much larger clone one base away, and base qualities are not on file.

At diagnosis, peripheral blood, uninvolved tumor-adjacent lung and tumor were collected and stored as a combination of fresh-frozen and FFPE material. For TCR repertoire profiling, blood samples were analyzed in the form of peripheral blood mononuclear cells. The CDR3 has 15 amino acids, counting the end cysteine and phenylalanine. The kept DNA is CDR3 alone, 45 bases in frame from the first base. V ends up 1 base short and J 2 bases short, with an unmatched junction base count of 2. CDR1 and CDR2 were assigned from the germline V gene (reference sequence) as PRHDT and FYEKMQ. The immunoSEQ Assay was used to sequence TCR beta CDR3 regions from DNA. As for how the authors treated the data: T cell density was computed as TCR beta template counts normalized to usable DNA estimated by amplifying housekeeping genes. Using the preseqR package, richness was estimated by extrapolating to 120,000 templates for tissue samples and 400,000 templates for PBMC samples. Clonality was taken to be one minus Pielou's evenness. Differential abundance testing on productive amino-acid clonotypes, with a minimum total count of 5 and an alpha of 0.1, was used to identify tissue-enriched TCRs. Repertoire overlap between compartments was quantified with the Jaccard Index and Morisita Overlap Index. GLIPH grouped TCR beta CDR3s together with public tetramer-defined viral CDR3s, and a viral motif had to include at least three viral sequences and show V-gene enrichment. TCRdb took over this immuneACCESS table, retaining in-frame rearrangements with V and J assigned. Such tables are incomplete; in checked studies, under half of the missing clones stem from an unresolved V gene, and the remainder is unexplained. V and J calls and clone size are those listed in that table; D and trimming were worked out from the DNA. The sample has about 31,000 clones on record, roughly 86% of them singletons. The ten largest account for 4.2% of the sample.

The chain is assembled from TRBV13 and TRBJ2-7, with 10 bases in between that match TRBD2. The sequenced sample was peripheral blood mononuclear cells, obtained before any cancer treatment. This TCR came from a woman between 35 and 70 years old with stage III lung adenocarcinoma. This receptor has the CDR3 CASSLVTSGAYEQYF. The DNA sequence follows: TGTGCCAGCAGCTTAGTCACTAGCGGGGCCTACGAGCAGTACTTC.